This is a list of T cell receptor beta chains from one sample in a study of immune evolution from preneoplasia to lung adenocarcinoma. The protocol was immunoSEQ multiplex PCR, while the TCRdb copy is restricted to in-frame clones and leaves out a portion. The sample shows 5,000 or so clones, around 90% of them seen only once. The sequenced material came from FFPE invasive lung adenocarcinoma tissue. These receptors all stem from a person aged 45 to 59 with lung adenocarcinoma. Each CDR3 is given with its conserved first and last residue. The D gene is left open where the match is weak. A clone size is listed for some rows: how often the clone was seen (once, few, many), or a class if it is expanded.

d_call clone_size j_call v_call cdr3_aa cdr3_nt
NA NA TRBJ2-1 TRBV30 CASDRAGTSGLNEQFF TGTGCCTCGGACAGGGCAGGAACTAGCGGGCTTAATGAGCAGTTCTTC
NA once TRBJ2-3 TRBV14 CASSEIWGDGADTQYF TGTGCCAGCAGTGAGATCTGGGGAGACGGAGCAGATACGCAGTATTTT
NA once TRBJ1-5 TRBV15 CATSEAGNQPQHF TGTGCCACCAGCGAGGCAGGCAATCAGCCCCAGCATTTT
NA NA TRBJ1-2 TRBV21-1 CASGLRGSGYTF TGTGCCAGCGGGTTAAGGGGAAGCGGCTACACCTTC
NA NA TRBJ1-5 TRBV9 CASSVGPGGNQPQHF TGTGCCAGCAGCGTAGGGCCAGGGGGCAATCAGCCCCAGCATTTT
NA NA TRBJ1-1 TRBV28 CASSQRWDIEAFF TGTGCCAGCAGTCAAAGGTGGGACATTGAAGCTTTCTTT
NA NA TRBJ2-1 TRBV27 CASSLFEDNEQFF TGTGCCAGCAGTTTATTCGAGGACAATGAGCAGTTCTTC
TRBD1 NA TRBJ1-1 TRBV28 CASTGGTEAFF TGTGCCAGCACAGGGGGCACTGAAGCTTTCTTT
TRBD1 NA TRBJ1-1 TRBV13 CASSHRGGLNTEAFF TGTGCCAGCAGCCACAGGGGGGGACTGAACACTGAAGCTTTCTTT
TRBD2 NA TRBJ2-3 TRBV7-2 CASSLGRREGTDTQYF TGTGCCAGCAGCCTAGGGAGGCGGGAGGGCACAGATACGCAGTATTTT
TRBD1 NA TRBJ2-7 TRBV7-9 CASSQTAGTGRFYEQYF TGTGCCAGCAGCCAGACGGCCGGGACAGGGAGGTTCTACGAGCAGTACTTC
NA NA TRBJ1-1 TRBV6-6 CASITQRKAFF TGTGCCAGCATTACACAGAGAAAAGCTTTCTTT
NA NA TRBJ1-3 TRBV11-2 CASSQSRNTIYF TGTGCCAGCAGCCAGTCGAGAAACACCATATATTTT
TRBD2 NA TRBJ2-1 TRBV9 CASSATGLPYNEQFF TGTGCCAGCAGCGCGACGGGACTACCTTACAATGAGCAGTTCTTC